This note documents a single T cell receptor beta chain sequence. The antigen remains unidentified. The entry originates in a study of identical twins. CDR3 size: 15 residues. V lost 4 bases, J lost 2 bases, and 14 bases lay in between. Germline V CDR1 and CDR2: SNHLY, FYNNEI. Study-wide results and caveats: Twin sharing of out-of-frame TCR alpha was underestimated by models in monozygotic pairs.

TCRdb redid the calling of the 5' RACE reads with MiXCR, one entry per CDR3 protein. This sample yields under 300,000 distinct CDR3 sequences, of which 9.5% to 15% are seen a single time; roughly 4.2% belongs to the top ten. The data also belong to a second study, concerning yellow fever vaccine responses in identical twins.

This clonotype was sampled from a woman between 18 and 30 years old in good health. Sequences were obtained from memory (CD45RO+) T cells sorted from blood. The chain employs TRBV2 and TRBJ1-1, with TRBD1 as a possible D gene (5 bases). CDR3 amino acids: CASSVPGTTNTEAFF. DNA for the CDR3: TGTGCCAGCAGTGTACCAGGGACCACTAACACTGAAGCTTTCTTT.